The 7 T cell receptor beta chains below come from one sample, sequenced in a study of early T cells in non-severe SARS-CoV-2 infection. One entry per CDR3 protein, called by TCRdb with MiXCR from the 5' RACE reads. In the table there are 70,000 to 85,000 distinct CDR3 sequences, 9.5% to 13% of which are singletons. The sample taken for sequencing was whole blood. The source of these receptors is an adult who was a healthcare worker with PCR-confirmed SARS-CoV-2 infection or an uninfected control (not recorded which).

The V call is TRBV7-8, the J call TRBJ2-4; D is perhaps TRBD1 or TRBD2 (5 bases each). CDR1 SGHVS and CDR2 FQNEAQ come from the germline V gene. V lost 1 base to trimming and J lost 4 bases, with 11 bases between them. The CDR3 extends over 15 amino acids. In nucleotides, the CDR3 is TGTGCCAGCAGCTTAGACGGGGCCCGGAAAAACATTCAGTACTTC. Protein sequence: CASSLDGARKNIQYF. The full variable domain, completed using reference TRBV7-8 and TRBJ2-4, is GAGVSQSPRYKVAKRGQDVALRCDPISGHVSLFWYQQALGQGPEFLTYFQNEAQLDKSGLPSDRFFAERPEGSVSTLKIQRTQQEDSAVYLCASSLDGARKNIQYFGAGTRLSVL.

The rearrangement uses TRBV10-3 and TRBJ2-7, with 8 bases lining up with TRBD1. The CDR3 loop spans 15 amino acids. Germline V gene lookup returns CDR1 ENHRY and CDR2 SYGVKD. The ends lost 0 bases at V and 4 bases at J; junction bases unmatched: 5. The CDR3 DNA reads as TGTGCCATCAGTGAGTCCCAGGGGGCGGGGTACGAGCAGTACTTC. Translating gives CAISESQGAGYEQYF.

This clonotype was picked up many times. The genes are TRBV29-1 and TRBJ2-3; perhaps TRBD1 as D (6 bases). There are 13 residues in the CDR3. V was shortened by 5 bases and J by 1 base, with 10 bases between the two germline ends. The germline CDR1 and CDR2 sequences are SQVTM and ANQGSEA. This CDR3 reads CSVLPGGTDTQYF. Here the CDR3 DNA reads TGCAGCGTTCTTCCAGGGGGCACAGATACGCAGTATTTT.

In this sample, this clonotype turned up many times. V and J are TRBV29-1 and TRBJ2-7; D not resolved. CDR1 SQVTM and CDR2 ANQGSEA come from the germline V gene. CDR3 size: 12 residues. V was cut by 4 bases and J by 0 bases, with 7 bases left in between. In DNA, the CDR3 is TGCAGCGTTGCACTGGCCTCCTACGAGCAGTACTTC. Translation: CSVALASYEQYF.

The rearrangement joins TRBV7-9 to TRBJ2-2; 9 positions match TRBD1. The germline V gene has CDR1 SEHNR and CDR2 FQNEAQ (reference sequence). Losses at the gene ends were 5 bases for V and 6 bases for J; bases not matched to a gene: 10. This CDR3 spans 16 amino acids. CDR3 sequence: CASSIGQGYSPGELFF. The DNA of the CDR3 is TGTGCCAGCAGCATTGGACAGGGGTATTCGCCCGGGGAGCTGTTTTTT.

CDR3 in amino acids: CSVANGELFF. Here the CDR3 DNA reads TGCAGCGTTGCGAACGGGGAGCTGTTTTTT. The rearrangement uses TRBV29-1 and TRBJ2-2; D not resolved. The CDR3 has 10 amino acids. The V gene lost 4 bases and the J gene lost 7 bases, with 4 bases spanning the gap. The germline gives CDR1 SQVTM, CDR2 ANQGSEA.

This clonotype was recorded many times. V is TRBV5-6 and J is TRBJ1-5; 8 nucleotides agree with TRBD1. This CDR3 region has 15 residues. The ends lost 2 bases at V and 9 bases at J; junction bases unmatched: 10. Germline V CDR1 and CDR2: SGHDT, YYEEEE. The CDR3 coding sequence is TGTGCCAGCAGCTTTTCGGACAGGGTGGAAGGGCCCCAGCATTTT. It specifies CASSFSDRVEGPQHF.